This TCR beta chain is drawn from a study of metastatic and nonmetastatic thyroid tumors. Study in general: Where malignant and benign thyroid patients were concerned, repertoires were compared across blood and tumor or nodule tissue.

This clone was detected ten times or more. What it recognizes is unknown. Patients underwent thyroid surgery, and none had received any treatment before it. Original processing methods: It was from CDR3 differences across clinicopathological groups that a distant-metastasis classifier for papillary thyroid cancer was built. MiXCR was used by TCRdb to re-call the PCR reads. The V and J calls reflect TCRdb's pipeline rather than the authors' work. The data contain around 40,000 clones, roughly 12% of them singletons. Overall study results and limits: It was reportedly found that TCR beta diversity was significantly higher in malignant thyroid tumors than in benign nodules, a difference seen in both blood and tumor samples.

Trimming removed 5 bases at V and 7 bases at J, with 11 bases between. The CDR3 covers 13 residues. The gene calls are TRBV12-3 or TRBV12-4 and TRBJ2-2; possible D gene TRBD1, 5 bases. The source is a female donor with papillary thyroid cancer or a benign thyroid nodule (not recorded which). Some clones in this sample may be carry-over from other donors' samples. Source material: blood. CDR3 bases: TGTGCCAGCAGTACGACAGTGGGCGGGGAGCTGTTTTTT. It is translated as CASSTTVGGELFF.